These T cell receptor beta chains were read from a single sample in a study of blood T cell repertoires in COVID-19. The protocol was immunoSEQ multiplex PCR, while the TCRdb copy is restricted to in-frame clones and leaves out a portion. The repertoire holds over 85,000 clones, 70% to 90% seen once, with approximately 3.4% in the top ten. The sequenced material came from peripheral blood. Receptors were obtained from a woman between 45 and 60 years old with acute or convalescent COVID-19. Both conserved end residues are part of each CDR3. D genes are given only for firm matches. Clone size appears in some rows only: once, few, many, or a class for an expanded clone.

clone_size,d_call,v_call,j_call,cdr3_aa,cdr3_nt
-,TRBD1,TRBV18,TRBJ2-5,CASSPLPGQGETQYF,TGTGCCAGCTCACCTCTACCAGGACAGGGGGAGACCCAGTACTTC
-,-,TRBV7-2,TRBJ1-1,CASSYQGNTEAFF,TGTGCCAGCAGTTACCAGGGGAACACTGAAGCTTTCTTT
once,-,TRBV7-8,TRBJ1-3,CASSPQGNTIYF,TGTGCCAGCAGCCCTCAGGGAAACACCATATATTTT
once,-,TRBV19,TRBJ2-1,CASSIVAKPLDNEQFF,TGTGCCAGTAGTATAGTTGCTAAGCCCTTAGACAATGAGCAGTTCTTC
-,-,TRBV5-1,TRBJ2-5,CASSIAGIQETQYF,TGCGCCAGCAGTATTGCGGGGATCCAAGAGACCCAGTACTTC
-,-,TRBV2,TRBJ1-1,CASSVEVAAFF,TGTGCCAGCAGCGTAGAAGTTGCGGCTTTCTTT
-,-,TRBV28,TRBJ1-2,CASTQGYGYTF,TGTGCCAGCACCCAGGGGTATGGCTACACCTTC
-,TRBD2,TRBV28,TRBJ2-1,CASSQTTSGSREQFF,TGTGCCAGCAGTCAGACGACTAGCGGGAGTCGCGAGCAGTTCTTC
-,TRBD2,TRBV18,TRBJ2-4,CASSPAGVEAKNIQYF,TGTGCCAGCTCCCCGGCGGGGGTCGAGGCCAAAAACATTCAGTACTTC
-,-,TRBV6-5,TRBJ1-1,CASTPGGGAEAFF,TGTGCCAGCACTCCCGGGGGTGGGGCTGAAGCTTTCTTT
once,TRBD1,TRBV18,TRBJ2-7,CASSARDRGLYEQYF,TGTGCCAGCTCGGCCCGGGACAGGGGGTTATACGAGCAGTACTTC
-,-,TRBV12-3/TRBV12-4,TRBJ1-1,CASSRGGEAFF,TGTGCCAGCAGCCGCGGCGGTGAAGCTTTCTTT
once,-,TRBV24-1,TRBJ2-2,CATTDRNTGELFF,TGTGCCACCACGGACAGGAACACCGGGGAGCTGTTTTTT
-,TRBD1,TRBV19,TRBJ1-2,CASSFQHRQGAAYGYTF,TGTGCCAGTAGTTTCCAGCATCGACAGGGGGCCGCCTATGGCTACACCTTC
-,-,TRBV20-1,TRBJ2-3,CSAGTTDTQYF,TGCAGTGCTGGGACTACAGATACGCAGTATTTT
few,TRBD1,TRBV9,TRBJ2-2,CASSPTGVTGELFF,TGTGCCAGCAGCCCGACAGGGGTCACCGGGGAGCTGTTTTTT
once,-,TRBV3-1/TRBV3-2,TRBJ2-1,CASEFQGTYNEQFF,TGTGCCAGCGAATTCCAGGGCACCTACAATGAGCAGTTCTTC
-,TRBD1,TRBV2,TRBJ1-5,CASTEGGYSNQPQHF,TGTGCCAGCACCGAAGGGGGCTATAGCAATCAGCCCCAGCATTTT
-,-,TRBV2,TRBJ1-4,CASSETGVGNEKLFF,TGTGCCAGCAGTGAGACAGGCGTTGGAAATGAAAAACTGTTTTTT
-,-,TRBV6-5,TRBJ2-4,CASTGQYRDIQYF,TGTGCCAGCACCGGACAGTACAGGGACATTCAGTACTTC
-,TRBD2,TRBV18,TRBJ2-7,CASSGLAGADEQYF,TGTGCCAGCTCGGGACTAGCGGGAGCGGACGAGCAGTACTTC
-,-,TRBV2,TRBJ2-7,CASSSGQINEQYF,TGTGCCAGCAGTTCTGGGCAGATTAACGAGCAGTACTTC
-,-,TRBV5-1,TRBJ1-1,CASIRDQGFGTEAFF,TGCGCCAGTATCCGGGACCAGGGGTTCGGGACTGAAGCTTTCTTT
-,TRBD1,TRBV25-1,TRBJ1-6,CASSDLGTGWNSPLHF,TGTGCCAGCAGTGACCTAGGGACAGGGTGGAATTCACCCCTCCACTTT
-,TRBD1,TRBV29-1,TRBJ1-2,CSVYPGQGSYGYTF,TGCAGCGTTTATCCGGGACAGGGGTCCTATGGCTACACCTTC
-,TRBD2,TRBV9,TRBJ2-1,CASSVAAGEVNEQFF,TGTGCCAGCAGCGTAGCGGCGGGAGAGGTAAATGAGCAGTTCTTC
once,TRBD2,TRBV28,TRBJ2-3,CASSFISAGLAGDTDTQYF,TGTGCCAGCAGTTTTATATCTGCGGGACTAGCGGGAGACACAGATACGCAGTATTTT
-,TRBD2,TRBV6-6,TRBJ2-3,CASSPPVGTSAADTQYF,TGTGCCAGCAGTCCCCCGGTCGGGACTAGCGCCGCAGATACGCAGTATTTT
-,TRBD2,TRBV5-1,TRBJ2-2,CASSRGRETGELFF,TGCGCCAGCAGTCGGGGGAGGGAAACCGGGGAGCTGTTTTTT
-,-,TRBV6-1,TRBJ1-6,CASSDRQESPLHF,TGTGCCAGCAGTGACAGGCAGGAATCACCCCTCCACTTT
once,TRBD1,TRBV14,TRBJ2-7,CASSWTGAWYEQYF,TGTGCCAGCAGCTGGACAGGGGCTTGGTACGAGCAGTACTTC
once,TRBD2,TRBV7-2,TRBJ2-1,CASSLAFLAGNEQFF,TGTGCCAGCAGCTTAGCGTTCCTAGCGGGCAATGAGCAGTTCTTC
-,-,TRBV29-1,TRBJ1-4,CSVARPGEKLFF,TGCAGCGTTGCCCGTCCGGGTGAAAAACTGTTTTTT
-,TRBD2,TRBV27,TRBJ2-1,CASRTGTSGNNEQFF,TGTGCCAGCAGGACGGGGACTAGCGGGAACAATGAGCAGTTCTTC
-,TRBD2,TRBV28,TRBJ2-5,CAVHRSAGGLAETQYF,TGTGCTGTCCATCGGTCAGCGGGAGGGCTAGCGGAGACCCAGTACTTC
-,TRBD1,TRBV5-1,TRBJ2-2,CASSSGFWTGDTGELFF,TGCGCCAGCAGCTCTGGTTTCTGGACAGGGGATACCGGGGAGCTGTTTTTT
-,-,TRBV13,TRBJ2-7,CASSLASESYEQYF,TGTGCCAGCAGCTTGGCTAGCGAGTCCTACGAGCAGTACTTC
-,TRBD2,TRBV11-2,TRBJ2-3,CASSLAMTSGGSTDTQYF,TGTGCCAGCAGCTTAGCCATGACTAGCGGAGGTAGCACAGATACGCAGTATTTT
-,-,TRBV5-1,TRBJ2-2,CASSFSGNTGELFF,TGCGCCAGCAGCTTCAGCGGGAACACCGGGGAGCTGTTTTTT
-,-,TRBV2,TRBJ2-7,CASSGFVGGYEQYF,TGTGCCAGCAGTGGGTTCGTAGGGGGCTACGAGCAGTACTTC
-,-,TRBV6-6,TRBJ1-2,CASSLTDTYGYTF,TGTGCCAGCAGCCTGACAGACACCTATGGCTACACCTTC
once,TRBD2,TRBV29-1,TRBJ2-7,CSVDGGDGGYEQYF,TGCAGCGTTGATGGGGGGGACGGCGGCTACGAGCAGTACTTC
-,-,TRBV6-1,TRBJ1-5,CASSEFPRGSRHNQPQHF,TGTGCCAGCAGTGAATTCCCTCGGGGGAGTCGTCACAATCAGCCCCAGCATTTT
-,-,TRBV19,TRBJ1-5,CASSIGVKMGLRAGQPQHF,TGTGCCAGTAGTATAGGGGTGAAAATGGGGCTAAGGGCCGGGCAGCCCCAGCATTTT
-,-,TRBV21-1,TRBJ2-1,CAINCRVRGYNEQFF,TGTGCCATCAATTGCAGGGTCAGGGGGTACAATGAGCAGTTCTTC
-,TRBD1,TRBV5-1,TRBJ1-2,CASRPGGQGNYGYTF,TGCGCCAGCCGACCGGGAGGACAGGGTAACTATGGCTACACCTTC
-,-,TRBV28,TRBJ2-5,CASSFGGKEETQYF,TGTGCCAGCAGTTTTGGCGGGAAGGAAGAGACCCAGTACTTC
-,TRBD2,TRBV6-4,TRBJ2-7,CASSFGKGLGYSYEQYF,TGTGCCAGCTCCTTCGGCAAGGGACTAGGTTATTCCTACGAGCAGTACTTC
-,TRBD2,TRBV7-8,TRBJ2-3,CASGLAGTDTQYF,TGTGCCAGCGGACTAGCGGGAACAGATACGCAGTATTTT
once,TRBD1,TRBV29-1,TRBJ2-2,CSVKGQGSGTGELFF,TGCAGCGTTAAAGGACAGGGGTCGGGCACCGGGGAGCTGTTTTTT
-,TRBD2,TRBV2,TRBJ2-7,CASRTGLGAGAYEQYF,TGTGCCAGCAGGACGGGCCTAGGAGCGGGGGCTTACGAGCAGTACTTC
-,TRBD1,TRBV28,TRBJ1-1,CASSNSGGKNTEAFF,TGTGCCAGCAGTAACTCAGGGGGGAAAAACACTGAAGCTTTCTTT
-,TRBD2,TRBV24-1,TRBJ2-2,CATSEAGGGPGELFF,TGTGCCACCAGTGAAGCGGGAGGAGGTCCCGGGGAGCTGTTTTTT
-,TRBD2,TRBV6-1,TRBJ2-3,CASSDLGLAQIGTRDTQYF,TGTGCCAGCAGTGATTTGGGACTAGCTCAGATTGGTACACGGGATACGCAGTATTTT
-,TRBD1,TRBV18,TRBJ2-2,CASSPGQGGRYAGELFF,TGTGCCAGCTCACCGGGACAGGGCGGAAGATACGCCGGGGAGCTGTTTTTT